Below, 2 T cell receptor beta chains from the same sample are listed, as sequenced in a study of response to subunit inactivated influenza vaccine. TCRdb reprocessed the RT-PCR reads via MiXCR and lists one record per CDR3 protein. This table has roughly 670,000 distinct CDR3 sequences, roughly 15% appearing once. The starting material was PBMCs from blood, obtained 14 days before vaccination. The receptors here all came from a man between 50 and 59 years old who received an inactivated influenza vaccine.

This clonotype was seen a few times. The V gene is TRBV7-3, the J gene TRBJ2-1, with D unresolved. The germline gives CDR1 SGHTA, CDR2 FQGTGA. The length of the CDR3 is 12 residues. The germline V and J ends were trimmed by 5 bases and 13 bases, with 15 bases remaining between them. The CDR3 here is CASSLRLLLQFF. The CDR3 DNA reads TGTGCCAGCAGCCTTAGACTGCTCTTACAGTTCTTC. Full variable domain (rest looked up from reference TRBV7-3 and TRBJ2-1): GAGVSQTPSNKVTEKGKYVELRCDPISGHTALYWYRQSLGQGPEFLIYFQGTGAADDSGLPNDRFFAVRPEGSVSTLKIQRTERGDSAVYLCASSLRLLLQFFGPGTRLTVL.

This clonotype was detected a few times. The chain employs TRBV30 and TRBJ2-1, with D uncertain. The CDR3 consists of 12 residues. The germline V and J ends were trimmed by 3 bases and 9 bases, with 12 bases remaining between them. Germline values: CDR1 GTSNPN, CDR2 SVGIG (reference sequence). CDR3 DNA sequence: TGTGCCTGGAGCCCGACAAACGGTGAGCAGTTCTTC. This sequence encodes CAWSPTNGEQFF.